Each of the 15 T cell receptor beta chains below was sequenced from the same sample in a study of post-analysis software for immune sequencing data. These receptors' antigens are unknown. The library was made from cDNA and included unique molecular identifiers. TCRdb analysed the PCR reads with MiXCR anew, one entry per CDR3 protein. The sample lists approximately 260,000 distinct CDR3 sequences, 36% occurring once. Overall study results and limits: Patients had higher frequencies than controls of five TRBV segments, including TRBV5-6, TRBV5-1 and TRBV20-1.

Material for sequencing was blood. These receptors were collected from a girl aged 5-17 years with multiple sclerosis.

This clonotype was recorded once. The rearrangement links TRBV6-2 or TRBV6-3 to TRBJ2-3; D not resolved. CDR1 and CDR2 (germline): MNHEY, SVGEGT. V lost 8 bases and J 7 bases, leaving 4 bases between the germline ends. This CDR3 region has 9 residues. Here the CDR3 DNA reads TGTGCCAGCGGCTATACGCAGTATTTT. This translates into CASGYTQYF.

This clonotype has just a few counts. Relative to the germline gene, one junction end is altered; a read error may explain this. This chain links TRBV25-1 with TRBJ1-2; D ambiguous. From germline, CDR1 is MGHDK and CDR2 SYGVNS. CDR3 length: 11 amino acids. CDR3 in DNA: TGTGCCAACAGTTCTAACTATGGCTACACCTTC. Protein product: CANSSNYGYTF.

This clonotype was seen a handful of times. The chain is built from TRBV18 and TRBJ2-3; D is unclear. This CDR3 region has 13 residues. V was pared by 3 bases and J by 4 bases, with 8 bases between. CDR1 and CDR2 (germline): KGHSH, LQKENI. CDR3 bases: TGTGCCAGCTCACCTCAGCCTCCAGATACGCAGTATTTT. This codes for CASSPQPPDTQYF.

Remarks on this clonotype: This clone may be a read error of a much larger clone one base away. The V call is TRBV20-1, the J call TRBJ1-1; TRBD1 agrees at 8 bases. The V gene's germline CDR1 is DFQATT and CDR2 SNEGSKA (reference sequence). This CDR3 has 14 residues. The CDR3 DNA reads as TGCACCGACATAAGGACAGGGTTCAACACTGAAGTTTTCTTT. Protein product: CTDIRTGFNTEVFF.

The J gene is TRBJ1-5, the V gene TRBV6-5, with 7 bases lining up with TRBD1. CDR3 size: 13 residues. CDR1 is MNHEY and CDR2 is SVGAGI in the germline V gene. With 11 bases clipped from V and 5 bases from J, the junction kept 9 bases outside the gene matches. The CDR3 sequence: CAAGRDRDQPQHF. CDR3 DNA: TGTGCCGCCGGCCGGGACAGAGATCAGCCCCAGCATTTT.

This clonotype was detected ten times or more. This chain links TRBV5-1 with TRBJ2-5; TRBD2 agrees at 9 bases. Trimming at V came to 0 bases and at J to 4 bases, leaving 4 bases not matched to a gene. Germline V gene sequence: CDR1 SGHRS, CDR2 YFSETQ. The CDR3 sequence is 15 residues long. The CDR3 sequence: CASSLAGLAAETQYF. DNA for the CDR3: TGCGCCAGCAGCTTGGCGGGACTAGCCGCAGAGACCCAGTACTTC. The full variable domain, with the rest looked up from reference TRBV5-1 and TRBJ2-5, is KAGVTQTPRYLIKTRGQQVTLSCSPISGHRSVSWYQQTPGQGLQFLFEYFSETQRNKGNFPGRFSGRQFSNSRSEMNVSTLELGDSALYLCASSLAGLAAETQYFGPGTRLLVL.

As regards this clonotype: A much larger clone lies a single base off, so this may be a read error. The final CDR3 position lacks the conserved phenylalanine or tryptophan, pointing to a likely read error. The V gene is TRBV7-9, the J gene TRBJ1-4, with a tentative D call TRBD1 (6 bases). V dropped 5 bases and J dropped 4 bases, with 11 bases sitting between them. The germline V gene encodes CDR1 SEHNR and CDR2 FQNEAQ (reference sequence). This CDR3 contains 14 residues. The CDR3 region is CASSLGQFNEKLFC. Written as DNA, the CDR3 is TGTGCCAGCAGCCTCGGACAGTTTAATGAAAAACTGTTTTGT.

V usage is TRBV6-5 and J usage is TRBJ1-1, with D unclear. There are 13 residues in the CDR3. Trimming removed 6 bases from V and 8 bases from J, with 16 bases in between. Germline V gene lookup returns CDR1 MNHEY and CDR2 SVGAGI. The CDR3 reads CASSVDVTREAFF. CDR3 DNA: TGTGCCAGCAGCGTCGACGTGACTCGCGAAGCTTTCTTT.

This clonotype was counted only a few times. The rearrangement links TRBV7-9 to TRBJ1-1; D possibly corresponds to TRBD1 (5 bases). The germline V and J ends were trimmed by 2 bases and 2 bases, with 18 bases remaining between them. Germline loops: CDR1 SEHNR, CDR2 FQNEAQ (reference sequence). The CDR3 extends over 17 amino acids. In nucleotides, the CDR3 is TGTGCCAGCAGCTTACTGAGGGGCCCCAAGCCAAACACTGAAGCTTTCTTT. Encoded protein: CASSLLRGPKPNTEAFF.

V is TRBV2 and J is TRBJ1-5; D is uncertain. The CDR3 runs to 16 residues. The germline CDR1 and CDR2 sequences are SNHLY and FYNNEI. Deletions cut 3 bases from V and 1 base from J, with 13 bases between. The CDR3 DNA is TGTGCCAGCAGTGAGGGGTCAACCGACAGCAATCAGCCCCAGCATTTT. It specifies CASSEGSTDSNQPQHF.

Many counts were recorded for this clonotype. V and J are TRBV7-2 and TRBJ2-5, with D possibly being TRBD2 (6 bases). The germline V gene has CDR1 SGHTA and CDR2 FQGNSA. V shed 1 base and J shed 4 bases, with 13 bases lying between them. The CDR3 has 15 residues. The DNA of the CDR3 is TGTGCCAGCAGCTTAGATTTTCGGGGGATAGAGACCCAGTACTTC. Translation: CASSLDFRGIETQYF.

This clonotype was observed a handful of times. The chain recombines TRBV12-3 or TRBV12-4 with TRBJ2-2; 9 bases agree with TRBD1. CDR3 length: 17 amino acids. The V gene end was trimmed by 3 bases and the J gene end by 0 bases; junction bases not matched to a gene: 5. In DNA form, the CDR3 reads TGTGCCAGCAGTTTCCGGGGACAGGGACCGAACACCGGGGAGCTGTTTTTT. As protein: CASSFRGQGPNTGELFF.

The genes are TRBV10-3 and TRBJ2-1; 11 bases are shared with TRBD2. Germline CDR1 reads ENHRY; CDR2 reads SYGVKD. The CDR3 runs 15 residues. V gave up 5 bases and J gave up 5 bases; unmatched junction bases: 5. In DNA, the CDR3 is TGTGCCATCAGTCTTAGCGGGGGGGGAGACAATGAGCAGTTCTTC. Protein sequence: CAISLSGGGDNEQFF.

A few counts support this clonotype. The chain uses TRBV28 and TRBJ2-1; D may be TRBD2 (6 bases). This CDR3 region has 16 residues. Between the trimmed V and J ends, which lost 3 bases and 7 bases, there was a span of 19 bases. Germline V gene lookup returns CDR1 MDHEN and CDR2 SYDVKM. The CDR3 nucleotides are TGTGCCAGCAGTTTTTTTGGGTCGGGAGCAAGGAATGAGCAGTTCTTC. It encodes CASSFFGSGARNEQFF.

This clonotype turned up a few times. The chain combines TRBV20-1 with TRBJ2-3, with TRBD2 as a possible D gene (6 bases). The germline V gene has CDR1 DFQATT and CDR2 SNEGSKA (reference sequence). Trimming cost V 5 bases and J 1 base, with 10 bases left between them. The length of the CDR3 is 13 residues. CDR3 coding DNA: TGCAGTGCTCCACCGGGGGGCACAGATACGCAGTATTTT. Its translation: CSAPPGGTDTQYF.